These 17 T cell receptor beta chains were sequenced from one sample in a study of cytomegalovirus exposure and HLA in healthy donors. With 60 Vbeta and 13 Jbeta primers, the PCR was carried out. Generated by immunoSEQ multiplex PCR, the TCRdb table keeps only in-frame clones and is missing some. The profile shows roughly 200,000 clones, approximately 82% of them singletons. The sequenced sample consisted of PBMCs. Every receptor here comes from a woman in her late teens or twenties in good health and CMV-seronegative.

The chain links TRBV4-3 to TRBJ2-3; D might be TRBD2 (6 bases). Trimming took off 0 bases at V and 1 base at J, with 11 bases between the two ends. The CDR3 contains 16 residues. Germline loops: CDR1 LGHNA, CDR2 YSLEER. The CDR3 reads CASSQDSSGRTDTQYF. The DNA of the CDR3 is TGCGCCAGCAGCCAAGATTCCAGCGGGCGCACAGATACGCAGTATTTT.

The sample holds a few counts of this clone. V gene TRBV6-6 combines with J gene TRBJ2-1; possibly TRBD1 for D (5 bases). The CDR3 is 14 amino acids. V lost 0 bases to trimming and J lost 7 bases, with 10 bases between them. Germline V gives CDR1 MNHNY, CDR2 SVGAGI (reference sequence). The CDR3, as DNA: TGTGCCAGCAGTTACTCGCGTGGGGCGAATGAGCAGTTCTTC. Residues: CASSYSRGANEQFF.

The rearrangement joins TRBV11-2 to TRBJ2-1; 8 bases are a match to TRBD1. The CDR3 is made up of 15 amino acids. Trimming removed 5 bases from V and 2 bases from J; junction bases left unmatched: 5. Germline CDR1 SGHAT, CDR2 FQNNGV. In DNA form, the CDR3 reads TGTGCCAGCAGCATCGGACAGGGTGCCTACAATGAGCAGTTCTTC. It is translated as CASSIGQGAYNEQFF.

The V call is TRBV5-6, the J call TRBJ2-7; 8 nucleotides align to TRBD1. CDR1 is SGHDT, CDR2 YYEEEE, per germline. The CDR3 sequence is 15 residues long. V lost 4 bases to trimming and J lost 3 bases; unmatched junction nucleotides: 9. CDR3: CASSRDPGQDYEQYF. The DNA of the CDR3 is TGTGCCAGCAGCCGGGACCCGGGACAGGACTACGAGCAGTACTTC.

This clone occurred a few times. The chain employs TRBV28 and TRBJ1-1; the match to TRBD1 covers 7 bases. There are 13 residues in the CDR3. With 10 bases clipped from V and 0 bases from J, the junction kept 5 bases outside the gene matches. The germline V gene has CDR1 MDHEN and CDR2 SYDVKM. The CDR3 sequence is CATQGVMNTEAFF. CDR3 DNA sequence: TGTGCCACCCAGGGGGTCATGAACACTGAAGCTTTCTTT.

This CDR3 reads CASSLYFGQKSTDTQYF. CDR3 nucleotides: TGTGCCAGCAGCTTATATTTTGGCCAGAAGAGCACAGATACGCAGTATTTT. The chain uses TRBV11-2 and TRBJ2-3, with D hard to call. Trimming took 2 bases from V and 0 from J, leaving 15 bases between them. The CDR3 loop spans 17 amino acids. Per germline, CDR1 SGHAT and CDR2 FQNNGV.

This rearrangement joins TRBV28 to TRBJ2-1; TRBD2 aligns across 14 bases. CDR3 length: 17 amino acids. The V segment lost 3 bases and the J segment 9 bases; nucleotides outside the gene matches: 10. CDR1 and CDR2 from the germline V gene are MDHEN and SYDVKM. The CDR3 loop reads CASSLGLAGVVSGEQFF. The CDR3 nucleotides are TGTGCCAGCAGTTTGGGACTAGCGGGAGTAGTATCGGGTGAGCAGTTCTTC.

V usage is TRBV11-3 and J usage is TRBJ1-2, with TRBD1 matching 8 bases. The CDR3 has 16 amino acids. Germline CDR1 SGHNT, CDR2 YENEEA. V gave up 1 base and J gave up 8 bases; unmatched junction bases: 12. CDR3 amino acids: CASSLASGQGLRGYTF. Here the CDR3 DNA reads TGTGCCAGCAGCTTAGCCTCCGGACAGGGTTTGAGGGGCTACACCTTC.

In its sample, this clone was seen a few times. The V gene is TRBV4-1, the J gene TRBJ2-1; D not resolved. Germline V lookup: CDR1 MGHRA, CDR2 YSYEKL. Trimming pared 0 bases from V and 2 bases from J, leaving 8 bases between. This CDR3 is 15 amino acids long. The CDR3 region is CASSQDSLTYNEQFF. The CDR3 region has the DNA TGCGCCAGCAGCCAAGATAGCCTAACCTACAATGAGCAGTTCTTC.

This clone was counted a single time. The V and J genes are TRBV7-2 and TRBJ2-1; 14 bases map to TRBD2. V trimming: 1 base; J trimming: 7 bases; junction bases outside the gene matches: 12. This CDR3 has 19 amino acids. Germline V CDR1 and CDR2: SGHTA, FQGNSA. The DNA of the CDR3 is TGTGCCAGCAGCTTAGGGGGACTAGCGGGAGCGGGGGGCAGGAATGAGCAGTTCTTC. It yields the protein CASSLGGLAGAGGRNEQFF.

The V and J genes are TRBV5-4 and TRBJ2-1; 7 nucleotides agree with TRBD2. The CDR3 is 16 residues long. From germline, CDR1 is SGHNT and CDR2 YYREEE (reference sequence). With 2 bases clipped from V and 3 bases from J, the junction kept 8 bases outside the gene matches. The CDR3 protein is CASSLAGLTYYNEQFF. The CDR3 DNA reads TGTGCCAGCAGCTTAGCGGGACTCACCTACTACAATGAGCAGTTCTTC.

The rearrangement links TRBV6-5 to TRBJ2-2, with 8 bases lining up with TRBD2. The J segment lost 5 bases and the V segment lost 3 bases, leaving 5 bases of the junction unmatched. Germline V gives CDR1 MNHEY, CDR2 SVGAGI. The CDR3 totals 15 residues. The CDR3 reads CASSYREGPTGELFF. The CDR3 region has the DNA TGTGCCAGCAGTTATCGGGAGGGCCCGACCGGGGAGCTGTTTTTT.

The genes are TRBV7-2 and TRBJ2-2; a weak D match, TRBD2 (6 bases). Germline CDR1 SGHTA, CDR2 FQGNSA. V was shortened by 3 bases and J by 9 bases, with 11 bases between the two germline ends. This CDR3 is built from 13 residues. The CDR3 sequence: CASSLGGAWELFF. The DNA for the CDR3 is TGTGCCAGCAGCTTGGGCGGGGCCTGGGAGCTGTTTTTT.

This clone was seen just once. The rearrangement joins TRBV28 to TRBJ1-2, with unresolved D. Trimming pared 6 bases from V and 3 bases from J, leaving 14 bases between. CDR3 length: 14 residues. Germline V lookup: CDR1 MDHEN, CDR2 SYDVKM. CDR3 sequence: CASSLVQIYYGYTF. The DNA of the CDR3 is TGTGCCAGCAGCCTTGTCCAGATATACTATGGCTACACCTTC.

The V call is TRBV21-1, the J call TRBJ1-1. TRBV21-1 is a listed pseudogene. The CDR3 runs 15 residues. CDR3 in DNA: TGTGCCAGCAGCAAAAACTTAATCCCTAACACTGAAGCTTTCTTT. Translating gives CASSKNLIPNTEAFF.

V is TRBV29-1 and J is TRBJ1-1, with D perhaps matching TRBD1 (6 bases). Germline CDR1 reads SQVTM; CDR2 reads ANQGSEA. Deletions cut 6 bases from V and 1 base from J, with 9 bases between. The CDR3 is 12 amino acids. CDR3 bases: TGCAGCGTGGACAGCGCGAACACTGAAGCTTTCTTT. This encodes CSVDSANTEAFF. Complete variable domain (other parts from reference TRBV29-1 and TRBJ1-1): SAVISQKPSRDICQRGTSLTIQCQVDSQVTMMFWYRQQPGQSLTLIATANQGSEATYESGFVIDKFPISRPNLTFSTLTVSNMSPEDSSIYLCSVDSANTEAFFGQGTRLTVV.

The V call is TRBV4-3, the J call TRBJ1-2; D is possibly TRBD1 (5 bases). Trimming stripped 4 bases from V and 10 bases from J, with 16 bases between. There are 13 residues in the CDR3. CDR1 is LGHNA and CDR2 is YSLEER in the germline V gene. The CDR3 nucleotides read TGCGCCAGCAGCCCCCGGACACTGGGGATCTACACCTTC. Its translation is CASSPRTLGIYTF.